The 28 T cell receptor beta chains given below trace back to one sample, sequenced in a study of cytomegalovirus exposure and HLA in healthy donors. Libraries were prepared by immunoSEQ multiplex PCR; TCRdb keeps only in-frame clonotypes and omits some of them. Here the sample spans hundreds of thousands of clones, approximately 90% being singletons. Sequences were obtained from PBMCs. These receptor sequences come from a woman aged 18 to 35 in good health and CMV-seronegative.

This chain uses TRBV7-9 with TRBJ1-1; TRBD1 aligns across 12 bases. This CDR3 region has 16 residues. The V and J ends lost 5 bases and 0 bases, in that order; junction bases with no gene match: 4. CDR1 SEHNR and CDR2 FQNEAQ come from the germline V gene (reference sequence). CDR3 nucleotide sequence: TGTGCCAGCAGCCCGAGGGACAGGGGGCTGAACACTGAAGCTTTCTTT. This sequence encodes CASSPRDRGLNTEAFF.

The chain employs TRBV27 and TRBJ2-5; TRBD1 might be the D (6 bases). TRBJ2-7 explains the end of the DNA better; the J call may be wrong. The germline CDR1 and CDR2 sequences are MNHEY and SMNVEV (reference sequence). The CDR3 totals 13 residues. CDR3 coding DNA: TGTGCCAGCAGTTCTAGACAGGCCTACGAGCAGTACTTC. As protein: CASSSRQAYEQYF.

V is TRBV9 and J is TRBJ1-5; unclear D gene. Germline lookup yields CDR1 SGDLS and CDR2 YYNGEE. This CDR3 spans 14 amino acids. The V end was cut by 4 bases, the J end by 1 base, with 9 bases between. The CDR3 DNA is TGTGCCAGCAGCCCTCAACAGAGCAATCAGCCCCAGCATTTT. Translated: CASSPQQSNQPQHF.

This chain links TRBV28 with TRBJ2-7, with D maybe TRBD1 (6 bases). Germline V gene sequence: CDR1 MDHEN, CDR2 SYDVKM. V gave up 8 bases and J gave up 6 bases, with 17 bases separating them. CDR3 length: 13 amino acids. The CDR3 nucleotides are TGTGCCAGCTGCATCCAGGGGACCGGCGAGCAGTACTTC. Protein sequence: CASCIQGTGEQYF.

The CDR3 here is CAWSALGGLAGGPPGELFF. CDR3 nucleotides: TGTGCCTGGAGTGCCCTTGGGGGACTAGCGGGAGGGCCCCCCGGGGAGCTGTTTTTT. The chain links TRBV30 to TRBJ2-2, with 16 bases fitting TRBD2. Germline V gene sequence: CDR1 GTSNPN, CDR2 SVGIG (reference sequence). The CDR3 runs 19 residues. J lost 6 bases, V lost 1 base, and 11 bases had no gene match. Full variable domain (remainder filled in from reference TRBV30 and TRBJ2-2): SQTIHQWPATLVQPVGSPLSLECTVEGTSNPNLYWYRQAAGRGLQLLFYSVGIGQISSEVPQNLSASRPQDRQFILSSKKLLLSDSGFYLCAWSALGGLAGGPPGELFFGEGSRLTVL.

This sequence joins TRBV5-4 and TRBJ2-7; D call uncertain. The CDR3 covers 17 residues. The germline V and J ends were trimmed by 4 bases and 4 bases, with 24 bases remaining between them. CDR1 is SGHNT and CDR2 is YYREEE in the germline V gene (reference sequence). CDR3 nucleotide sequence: TGTGCCAGCAGCCTGACAACGTACCAACCCGGCATATACGAGCAGTACTTC. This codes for CASSLTTYQPGIYEQYF.

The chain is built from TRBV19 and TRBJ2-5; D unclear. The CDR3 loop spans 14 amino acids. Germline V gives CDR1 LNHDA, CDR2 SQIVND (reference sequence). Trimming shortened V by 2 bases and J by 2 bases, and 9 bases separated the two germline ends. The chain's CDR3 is CASSISKRQETQYF. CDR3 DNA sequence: TGTGCCAGTAGTATATCGAAGCGACAAGAGACCCAGTACTTC.

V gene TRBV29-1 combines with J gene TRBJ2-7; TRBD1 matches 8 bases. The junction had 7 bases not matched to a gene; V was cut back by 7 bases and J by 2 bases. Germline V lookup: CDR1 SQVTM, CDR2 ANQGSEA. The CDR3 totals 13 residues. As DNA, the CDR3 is TGCAGCGCCGGGCGGGGACAGGCCTACGAGCAGTACTTC. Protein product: CSAGRGQAYEQYF.

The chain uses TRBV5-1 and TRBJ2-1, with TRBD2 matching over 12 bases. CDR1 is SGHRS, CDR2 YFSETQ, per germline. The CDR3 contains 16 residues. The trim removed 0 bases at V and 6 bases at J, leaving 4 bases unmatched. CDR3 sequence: CASSLGTSGAVNEQFF. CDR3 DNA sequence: TGCGCCAGCAGCTTGGGGACTAGCGGGGCTGTCAATGAGCAGTTCTTC.

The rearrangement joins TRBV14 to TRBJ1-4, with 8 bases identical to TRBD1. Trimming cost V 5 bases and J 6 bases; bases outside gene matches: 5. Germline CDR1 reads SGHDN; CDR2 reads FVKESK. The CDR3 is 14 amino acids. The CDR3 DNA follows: TGTGCCAGCAGCACAGGACAGGGATATGAAAAACTGTTTTTT. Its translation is CASSTGQGYEKLFF.

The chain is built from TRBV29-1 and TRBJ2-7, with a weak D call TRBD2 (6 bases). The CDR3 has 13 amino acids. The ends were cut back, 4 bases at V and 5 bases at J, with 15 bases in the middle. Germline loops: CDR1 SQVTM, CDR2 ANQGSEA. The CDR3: CSVGGLRAHEQYF. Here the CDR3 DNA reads TGCAGCGTTGGGGGACTCCGGGCCCACGAGCAGTACTTC.

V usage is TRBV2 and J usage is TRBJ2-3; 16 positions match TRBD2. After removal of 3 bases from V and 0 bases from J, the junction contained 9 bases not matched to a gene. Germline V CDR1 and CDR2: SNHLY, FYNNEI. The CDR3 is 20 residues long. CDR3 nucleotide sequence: TGTGCCAGCAGTGACCCACCGGGACTAGCGGGAGGGAAAAGCACAGATACGCAGTATTTT. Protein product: CASSDPPGLAGGKSTDTQYF.

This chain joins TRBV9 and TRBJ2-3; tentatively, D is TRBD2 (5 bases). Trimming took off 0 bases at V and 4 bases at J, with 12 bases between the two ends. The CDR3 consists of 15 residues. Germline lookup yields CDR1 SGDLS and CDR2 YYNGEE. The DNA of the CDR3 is TGTGCCAGCAGCGTAGCGGGAAAACAACCAGATACGCAGTATTTT. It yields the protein CASSVAGKQPDTQYF.

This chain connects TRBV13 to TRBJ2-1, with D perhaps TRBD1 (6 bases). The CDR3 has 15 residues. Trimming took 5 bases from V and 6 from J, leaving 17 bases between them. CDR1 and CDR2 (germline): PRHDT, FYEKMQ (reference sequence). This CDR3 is CASSQTSRQANEQFF. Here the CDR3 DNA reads TGTGCCAGCAGCCAGACAAGCCGACAGGCCAATGAGCAGTTCTTC.

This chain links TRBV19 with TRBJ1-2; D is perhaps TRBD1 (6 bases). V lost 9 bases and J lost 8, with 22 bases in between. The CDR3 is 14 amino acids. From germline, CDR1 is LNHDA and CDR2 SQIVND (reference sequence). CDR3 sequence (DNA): TGTGCCAGCAGCTCTCACCGGGGGGCTGGGGGCTACACCTTC. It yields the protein CASSSHRGAGGYTF.

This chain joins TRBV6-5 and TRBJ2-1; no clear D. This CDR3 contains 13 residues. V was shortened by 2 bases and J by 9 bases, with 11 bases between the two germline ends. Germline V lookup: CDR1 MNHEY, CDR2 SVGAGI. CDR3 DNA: TGTGCCAGCAGTTACGCCCAATGGGCTGAGCAGTTCTTC. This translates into CASSYAQWAEQFF.

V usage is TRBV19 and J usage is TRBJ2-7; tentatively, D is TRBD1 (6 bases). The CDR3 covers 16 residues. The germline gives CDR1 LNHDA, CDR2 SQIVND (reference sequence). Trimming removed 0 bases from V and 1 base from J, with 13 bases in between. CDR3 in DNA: TGTGCCAGTAGTATAGAACAGGGTCCGTTATCCTACGAGCAGTACTTC. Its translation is CASSIEQGPLSYEQYF.

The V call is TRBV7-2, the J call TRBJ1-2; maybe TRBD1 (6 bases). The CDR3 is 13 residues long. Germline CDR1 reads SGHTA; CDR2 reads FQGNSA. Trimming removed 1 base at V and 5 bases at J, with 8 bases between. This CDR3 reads CASSLDRAYGYTF. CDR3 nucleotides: TGTGCCAGCAGCTTAGACAGGGCGTATGGCTACACCTTC.

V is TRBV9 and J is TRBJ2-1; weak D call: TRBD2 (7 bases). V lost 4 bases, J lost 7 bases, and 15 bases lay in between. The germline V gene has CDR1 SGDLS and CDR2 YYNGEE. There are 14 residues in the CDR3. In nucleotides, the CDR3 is TGTGCCAGCAGCCTAGGGGGGGGCGGGAATGAGCAGTTCTTC. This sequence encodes CASSLGGGGNEQFF.

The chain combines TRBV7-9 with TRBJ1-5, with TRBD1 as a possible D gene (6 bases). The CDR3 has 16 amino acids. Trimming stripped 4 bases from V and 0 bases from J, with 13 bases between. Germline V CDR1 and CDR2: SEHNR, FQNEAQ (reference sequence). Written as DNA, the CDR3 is TGTGCCAGCAGCTCGCAGACAGGCTTTAGCAATCAGCCCCAGCATTTT. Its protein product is CASSSQTGFSNQPQHF.

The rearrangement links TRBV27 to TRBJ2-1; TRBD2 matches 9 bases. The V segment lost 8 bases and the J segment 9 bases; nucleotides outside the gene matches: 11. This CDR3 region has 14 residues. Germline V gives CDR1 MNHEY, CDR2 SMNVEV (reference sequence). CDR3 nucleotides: TGTGCCAGCCGGAGGGTAGCGGGAGTGACTGAGCAGTTCTTC. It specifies CASRRVAGVTEQFF.

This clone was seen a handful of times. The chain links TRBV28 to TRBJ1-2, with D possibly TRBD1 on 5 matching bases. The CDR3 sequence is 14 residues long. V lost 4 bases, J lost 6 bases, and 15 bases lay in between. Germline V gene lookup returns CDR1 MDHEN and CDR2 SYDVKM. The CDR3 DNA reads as TGTGCCAGCAGTTCGGCAGGGAGGAGCGATGGCTACACCTTC. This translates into CASSSAGRSDGYTF.

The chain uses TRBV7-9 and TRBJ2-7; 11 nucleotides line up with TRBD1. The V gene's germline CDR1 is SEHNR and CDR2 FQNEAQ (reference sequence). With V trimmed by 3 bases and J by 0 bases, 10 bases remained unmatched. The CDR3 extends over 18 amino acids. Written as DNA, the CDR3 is TGTGCCAGCAGCTTCTCCGGGACAGGGGGGATAACCTCCTACGAGCAGTACTTC. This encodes CASSFSGTGGITSYEQYF.

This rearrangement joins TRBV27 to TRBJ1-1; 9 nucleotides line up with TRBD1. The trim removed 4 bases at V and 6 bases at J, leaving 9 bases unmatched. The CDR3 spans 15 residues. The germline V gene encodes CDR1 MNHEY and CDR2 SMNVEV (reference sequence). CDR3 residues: CASSSLLGQGSEAFF. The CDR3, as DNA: TGTGCCAGCAGTTCCCTCCTGGGACAGGGCTCTGAAGCTTTCTTT.

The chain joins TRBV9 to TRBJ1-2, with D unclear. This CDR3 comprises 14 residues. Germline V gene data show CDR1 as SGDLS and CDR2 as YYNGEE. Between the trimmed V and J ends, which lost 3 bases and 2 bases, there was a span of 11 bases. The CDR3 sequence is CASSGRGFNYGYTF. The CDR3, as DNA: TGTGCCAGCAGCGGGCGCGGGTTCAACTATGGCTACACCTTC.

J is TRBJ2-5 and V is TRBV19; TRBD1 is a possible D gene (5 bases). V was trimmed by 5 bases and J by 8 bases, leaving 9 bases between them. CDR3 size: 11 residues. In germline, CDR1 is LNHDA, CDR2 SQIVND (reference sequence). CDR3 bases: TGTGCCAGTAGTGCCCAGGGAACCCAGTACTTC. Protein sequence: CASSAQGTQYF.

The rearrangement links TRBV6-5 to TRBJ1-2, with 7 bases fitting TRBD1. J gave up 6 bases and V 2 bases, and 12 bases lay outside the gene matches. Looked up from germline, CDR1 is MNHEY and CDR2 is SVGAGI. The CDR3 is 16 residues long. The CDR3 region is CASSYRGDRIKHGYTF. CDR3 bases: TGTGCCAGCAGTTACAGGGGGGACAGAATAAAGCATGGCTACACCTTC.

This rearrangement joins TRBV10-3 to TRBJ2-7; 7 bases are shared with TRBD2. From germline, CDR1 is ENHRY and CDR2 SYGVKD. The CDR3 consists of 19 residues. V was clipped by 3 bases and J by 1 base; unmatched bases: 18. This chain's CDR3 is CAISDPDLGAGEWSYEQYF. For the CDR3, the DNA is TGTGCCATCAGTGACCCGGACTTAGGGGCGGGAGAGTGGTCCTACGAGCAGTACTTC.